This TCR beta chain is drawn from a study of Ad26.COV2.S vaccination and SARS-CoV-2 variants (dated by TCRdb to 2020 to 2023). With respect to the entire study: Vaccine-arm donors were drawn from COV1001, a multicentre, randomized, double-blind, placebo-controlled phase I-IIa trial of Ad26.COV2.S in healthy adults. Dosing of Ad26.COV2.S was intramuscular, at either 5x10^10 or 1x10^11 viral particles, delivered as one shot or as two shots spaced 56 days apart. TCRbeta repertoire sequencing served as the tool for gauging how specific and how broad the SARS-CoV-2-reactive T cell receptors were following Ad26.COV2.S vaccination. The TCR-sequenced set comprised approximately 32 samples: approximately 20 Ad26.COV2.S vaccine recipients, 5 placebo recipients and 8 SARS-CoV-2 convalescent individuals. Trial participants were randomized into five groups of five: low-dose or high-dose Ad26.COV2.S given once or twice, or placebo on both occasions. Blinding of investigators to trial group allocation was maintained during experiments and outcome assessment. Study-wide conclusions, independent of this receptor: Ad26.COV2.S recipients had higher spike-specific TCR breadth than placebo recipients (P = 0.0014). The authors noted that the TCR breadth and depth analyses may have underestimated total T cell responses. The study lacked the statistical power to compare responses across vaccine doses or regimens. Substantial breadth of spike-specific CD8+ and CD4+ T cell responses was reported after vaccination. Vaccine and placebo recipients had similar non-spike TCR breadth, a finding consistent with the vaccine containing only spike.

The CDR3 measures 16 amino acids from cysteine to phenylalanine. Only the CDR3 portion is preserved as DNA: 48 bases, with reading frame beginning at the first base. V lost 1 base and J lost 5 bases; the stretch between them is 17 bases long. For CDR1 and CDR2, the germline V gene (reference sequence) lists LGHDT and YNNKEL. TCRbeta CDR3 regions were sequenced with the immunoSEQ Assay. After extraction, genomic DNA underwent amplification by bias-controlled multiplex PCR, followed by high-throughput sequencing. The paper's data handling went like this. Collapsing and filtering of sequences were performed to quantify the absolute abundance of each unique TCRbeta CDR3 region. Usable DNA was measured by amplifying reference genes present in all nucleated cells, and TCRbeta template counts were normalized to that usable DNA to estimate T cell fraction. Repertoire TCRs were annotated as SARS-CoV-2-specific by exact matching of V gene, CDR3 amino acid sequence and J gene to a known reactive TCR set. MIRA supplied the reference SARS-CoV-2 TCR set, which was filtered for enrichment in COVID-19-positive ImmuneCODE repertoires so that public or cross-reactive TCRs were removed. Drawing on the MIRA antigens, annotated TCRs were analysed further at the level of specific ORF or position within ORF. Breadth was defined as the number of annotated unique rearrangements divided by the total number of unique productive rearrangements, and depth was defined as the summed frequency of the annotated unique rearrangements. Two-sided Wilcoxon rank-sum tests were applied when comparing TCR breadth between groups. This is the immuneACCESS table as TCRdb keeps it, with only in-frame sequences that have V and J called. A part of the clones is gone; compared with another copy, unresolved V genes explain less than half, and the rest is unexplained. The V and J calls and clone size come from that table; D and trimming were worked out from the DNA. Here the sample has some 640,000 clones; roughly 90% occur a single time. The top ten clonotypes cover roughly 1.5% of the sample.

Per the publication, the treatment or condition label means: roughly 19 received Ad26.COV2.S at low or high dose, single or two shots; about five received placebo; per-sample allocation not given. For vaccine and placebo recipients, the sequenced repertoires came from samples collected on day 63 after the first injection. Cohort 1b enrolled about two dozen adults aged 18-55 years at a single site in Boston, USA, between 29 July and 7 August 2020. Ad26.COV2.S was a replication-incompetent adenovirus type 26 vector that expressed a prefusion-stabilized SARS-CoV-2 spike protein derived from the original Wuhan strain. In the case of this clone: The antigen it recognizes is unknown. Base-call qualities are not available, and no considerably larger clone is one nucleotide away.

Here the sequenced sample was peripheral blood, taken in a trial of Ad26.COV2.S vaccine versus placebo. The sequence came from a person between 18 and 59 years old who received the Ad26.COV2.S COVID-19 vaccine or a placebo. Here the chain combines TRBV3-1 (or the pseudogene TRBV3-2) and TRBJ2-5; the D gene could be TRBD1 or TRBD2, each one agreeing over 5 bases. The DNA reads as follows: TGTGCCAGCAGCCAAGGGATAGGAGGCTGGGGGGAGACCCAGTACTTC. Its amino acids are CASSQGIGGWGETQYF.